This TCR beta chain derives from a study of T cell responses to AZD1222 COVID-19 vaccine. The CDR3 loop spans 17 amino acids. Germline V CDR1 and CDR2: SGHRS, YFSETQ. Trimming removed 0 bases from V and 10 bases from J; junction bases left unmatched: 11. Only in-frame clones appear in the TCRdb table, and some are missing; sequencing was by immunoSEQ multiplex PCR. The sample has about 140,000 clones; approximately 90% are singletons. The sequence derives from an adult who received the AZD1222 COVID-19 vaccine. The chain carries TRBV5-1 and TRBJ2-1; 12 positions match TRBD2. The material sequenced was peripheral blood, taken 28 days after the second AZD1222 dose. As DNA, the CDR3 is TGCGCCAGCAGCTTGGTAGCCCGACTAGCGGGAGTAGGAGAGCAGTTCTTC. Encoded protein: CASSLVARLAGVGEQFF.